These T cell receptor beta chains were read from a single sample in a study of human T cells and chemical hapten exposure. TCRdb itself ran the RACE reads through MiXCR, one entry per CDR3 protein. The sample lists 150,000 to 200,000 distinct CDR3 sequences, approximately 26% occurring once. Source: whole blood, taken in connection with sensitization to the hapten diphenylcyclopropenone (DPC). These receptors were collected from a middle-aged woman with alopecia areata. Some clones in this sample may be carry-over from other donors' samples. CDR3s include the opening cysteine and the closing phenylalanine or tryptophan. A D gene is named only where the DNA matches it firmly. Part of the rows lack a size; the others show once, few, many or a class for expanded clones.

D	V	J	size	length	CDR3	DNA
TRBD1	TRBV7-6	TRBJ1-1	.	14	CASSLGDRVVRAFF	TGTGCCAGCAGCTTAGGGGACAGGGTGGTTCGAGCTTTCTTT
TRBD1	TRBV4-2	TRBJ1-5	.	15	CASSRDRGYDQPQHF	TGTGCCAGCAGCCGGGACAGGGGGTACGATCAGCCCCAGCATTTT
TRBD1	TRBV5-1	TRBJ1-4	few	15	CASSSSGTGGEKLFF	TGCGCCAGCAGTTCTTCCGGGACAGGGGGTGAAAAACTGTTTTTT
.	TRBV4-2	TRBJ1-2	few	13	CASSQWDNYGYTF	TGTGCCAGCAGCCAGTGGGATAACTATGGCTACACCTTC
TRBD2	TRBV5-1	TRBJ2-5	.	15	CASSLLAGVTETQYF	TGCGCCAGCAGCTTACTAGCGGGAGTAACTGAGACCCAGTACTTC
TRBD1	TRBV28	TRBJ1-3	.	16	CLSVGGQGARGNTIYF	TGCCTTTCGGTAGGGGGCCAGGGGGCGCGCGGAAACACCATATATTTT
.	TRBV20-1	TRBJ2-3	few	18	CSARDLGGDGFAWDTQYF	TGCAGTGCTAGAGATTTAGGTGGCGATGGTTTCGCTTGGGATACGCAGTATTTT
.	TRBV20-1	TRBJ2-6	few	15	CSASQGRSGANVLTF	TGCAGTGCTAGCCAGGGACGTTCCGGGGCCAACGTCCTGACTTTC
.	TRBV10-3	TRBJ2-7	many	12	CAISGLTYEQYF	TGTGCCATCAGTGGACTTACCTACGAGCAGTACTTC
.	TRBV11-1	TRBJ2-7	few	12	CASSQNTYEQYF	TGTGCCAGCAGCCAGAATACCTACGAGCAGTACTTC
.	TRBV9	TRBJ1-1	few	14	CASSVGAEGAEAFF	TGTGCCAGCAGCGTAGGGGCAGAGGGGGCTGAAGCTTTCTTT
TRBD2	TRBV11-3	TRBJ2-7	.	14	CASSLGLAASEQYF	TGTGCCAGCAGCTTGGGACTAGCGGCTTCAGAGCAGTACTTC
.	TRBV9	TRBJ2-7	few	13	CASSRTDLYEQYF	TGTGCCAGCAGCCGGACAGATCTCTACGAGCAGTACTTC
.	TRBV7-2	TRBJ2-1	.	13	CASSLDLNNEQFF	TGTGCCAGCAGCTTAGATCTAAATAATGAGCAGTTCTTC
TRBD1	TRBV3-1	TRBJ1-4	.	15	CASSLPGGGNEKLFF	TGTGCCAGCAGCCTCCCAGGGGGCGGTAATGAAAAACTGTTTTTT
.	TRBV6-2/TRBV6-3	TRBJ1-1	.	13	CASNNRVNTEAFF	TGTGCCAGCAACAATCGAGTGAACACTGAAGCTTTCTTT
.	TRBV29-1	TRBJ2-6	few	13	CSVALGGANVLTF	TGCAGCGTTGCCCTGGGAGGGGCCAACGTCCTGACTTTC
.	TRBV7-9	TRBJ2-5	.	11	CASSSQEAQYF	TGTGCCAGCAGCTCGCAAGAGGCCCAGTACTTC
TRBD2	TRBV4-2	TRBJ2-2	once	18	CASSQEASGTSNTGELFF	TGTGCCAGCAGCCAAGAGGCTAGCGGAACCTCGAACACCGGGGAGCTGTTTTTT
.	TRBV20-1	TRBJ2-7	few	13	CSASSRTAYEQYF	TGCAGTGCTAGTTCCAGGACAGCATACGAGCAGTACTTC
TRBD2	TRBV11-2	TRBJ2-1	.	16	CASTQPGLARDNEQFF	TGTGCCAGCACCCAACCCGGACTAGCTCGGGACAATGAGCAGTTCTTC
TRBD2	TRBV12-5	TRBJ2-1	.	19	CASPTPLAGGRWSYNEQFF	TGTGCTAGCCCCACACCTCTAGCGGGAGGGAGGTGGTCCTACAATGAGCAGTTCTTC
TRBD1	TRBV10-3	TRBJ2-7	.	14	CATNGQGDSYEQYF	TGTGCCACGAATGGACAGGGGGACTCCTACGAGCAGTACTTC
TRBD2	TRBV12-3/TRBV12-4	TRBJ2-3	few	15	CASRRLADSADTQYF	TGTGCCAGCAGACGACTAGCGGACTCGGCGGATACGCAGTATTTT
.	TRBV28	TRBJ2-2	.	14	CASSTAGGTGELFF	TGTGCCAGCAGCACGGCGGGTGGGACCGGGGAGCTGTTTTTT
.	TRBV4-3	TRBJ1-2	few	15	CASSQDLPDTYGYTF	TGCGCCAGCAGCCAAGACCTCCCGGACACCTATGGCTACACCTTC
.	TRBV19	TRBJ1-4	few	13	CASSRRLEEKLFF	TGTGCCAGTAGTAGACGACTGGAAGAAAAACTGTTTTTT
.	TRBV5-5	TRBJ1-6	.	13	CASSLGRNSPLHF	TGTGCCAGCAGCTTGGGCAGAAATTCACCCCTCCACTTT
.	TRBV12-3/TRBV12-4	TRBJ1-2	few	12	CASSRRMYGYTF	TGTGCCAGCAGCCGCCGCATGTATGGCTACACCTTC
.	TRBV12-3/TRBV12-4	TRBJ2-4	few	15	CASSQVQGFKNIQYF	TGTGCCAGCAGTCAAGTCCAGGGATTCAAAAACATTCAGTACTTC
.	TRBV29-1	TRBJ1-4	few	13	CSVEPGSDEKLFF	TGCAGCGTTGAGCCAGGGTCAGATGAAAAACTGTTTTTT
.	TRBV7-8	TRBJ1-6	many	15	CASSLLGLQNSPLHF	TGTGCCAGCAGCTTACTAGGGCTCCAGAATTCACCCCTCCACTTT
TRBD1	TRBV3-1	TRBJ2-1	.	15	CASSQQGELYNEQFF	TGTGCCAGCAGCCAACAGGGGGAACTGTACAATGAGCAGTTCTTC
TRBD2	TRBV24-1	TRBJ2-2	.	19	CATSDSFRGTRSRAGELFF	TGTGCCACCAGTGATTCGTTTCGTGGGACTAGGAGTCGCGCCGGGGAGCTGTTTTTT
.	TRBV12-3/TRBV12-4	TRBJ2-5	.	14	CASSLAPTEETQYF	TGTGCCAGCAGTTTAGCGCCGACAGAAGAGACCCAGTACTTC
.	TRBV10-3	TRBJ1-2	.	14	CAISGGEDYGGYTF	TGTGCCATCAGTGGGGGGGAGGACTATGGTGGCTACACCTTC
TRBD2	TRBV5-4	TRBJ2-7	few	15	CASSLVAGGSYEQYF	TGTGCCAGCAGCTTGGTGGCGGGAGGCTCCTACGAGCAGTACTTC
.	TRBV9	TRBJ2-7	few	13	CASSPDTLYEQYF	TGTGCCAGCAGCCCGGACACCCTCTACGAGCAGTACTTC
TRBD1	TRBV4-1	TRBJ1-1	.	15	CASRPTGTTNTEAFF	TGCGCCAGCAGACCGACAGGGACAACGAACACTGAAGCTTTCTTT
TRBD1	TRBV6-2/TRBV6-3	TRBJ2-7	many	15	CASSYGGQGADEQYF	TGTGCCAGCAGTTACGGCGGACAGGGGGCTGACGAGCAGTACTTC
TRBD1	TRBV6-5	TRBJ1-3	.	18	CASSYSRSGGLGGDTIYF	TGTGCCAGCAGTTACTCGAGGTCAGGGGGCCTAGGTGGAGACACCATATATTTT
.	TRBV2	TRBJ2-7	few	14	CASCRTIAVDEQYF	TGTGCCTCCTGTAGAACTATCGCCGTGGACGAGCAGTACTTC
.	TRBV20-1	TRBJ2-5	few	13	CSARAKDLETQYF	TGCAGTGCTAGAGCGAAGGATCTGGAGACCCAGTACTTC
.	TRBV5-1	TRBJ1-4	.	18	CASSPRPSGPSSSEKLFF	TGCGCCAGCAGCCCACGACCGTCGGGGCCATCGTCCTCTGAAAAACTGTTTTTT
TRBD1	TRBV24-1	TRBJ2-1	few	14	CATSAPRGWNEQFF	TGTGCCACCAGTGCCCCCAGGGGGTGGAATGAGCAGTTCTTC
.	TRBV7-2	TRBJ2-7	few	15	CASSLTRGGSHEQYF	TGTGCCAGCAGCCTAACCAGGGGAGGTTCCCACGAGCAGTACTTC
.	TRBV7-2	TRBJ2-3	few	16	CASSLAGGIPTDTQYF	TGTGCCAGCAGCTTAGCTGGGGGAATCCCCACAGATACGCAGTATTTT
.	TRBV12-3/TRBV12-4	TRBJ2-7	few	14	CASSLGSQTYEQYF	TGTGCCAGCAGTTTAGGCAGCCAAACCTACGAGCAGTACTTC
.	TRBV6-2/TRBV6-3	TRBJ2-1	.	14	CASNPGRSYNEQFF	TGTGCCAGCAACCCGGGACGGTCCTACAATGAGCAGTTCTTC
TRBD2	TRBV10-3	TRBJ2-3	many	15	CAIRKSGRAGDTQYF	TGTGCCATCCGGAAAAGCGGGAGGGCAGGGGATACGCAGTATTTT
.	TRBV10-2	TRBJ1-2	.	13	CASSKDDGYGYTF	TGCGCCAGCAGCAAGGACGACGGGTATGGCTACACCTTC
.	TRBV28	TRBJ2-3	.	12	CASSLSGRTQYF	TGTGCCAGCAGTTTATCGGGACGTACGCAGTATTTT
.	TRBV7-2	TRBJ2-3	few	13	CASSLDRDGTQYF	TGTGCCAGCAGCTTAGACAGGGATGGTACGCAGTATTTT
.	TRBV3-1	TRBJ1-1	.	14	CASSQGAEYTEAFF	TGTGCCAGCAGCCAAGGTGCGGAGTACACTGAAGCTTTCTTT
TRBD1	TRBV5-6	TRBJ2-7	few	15	CASSSPGTASYEQYF	TGTGCCAGCAGCTCTCCCGGGACAGCGTCCTACGAGCAGTACTTC
.	TRBV7-2	TRBJ1-5	.	13	CASSPMSNQPQHF	TGTGCCAGCAGCCCTATGAGCAATCAGCCCCAGCATTTT